The 11 T cell receptor beta chains reported below all come from one sample, sequenced in a study of response to subunit inactivated influenza vaccine. TCRdb reprocessed the RT-PCR reads via MiXCR and lists one record per CDR3 protein. The repertoire consists of 600,000 to 700,000 distinct CDR3 sequences, with 12% to 15% occurring once and the leading ten covering about 7.6%. The sequencing here drew on PBMCs from blood, taken about 14 days before vaccination. Receptor source: a man in his fifties who received an inactivated influenza vaccine.

This clonotype occurred many times. The chain joins TRBV24-1 to TRBJ2-3; 9 bases fit TRBD1. With 3 bases clipped from V and 3 bases from J, the junction kept 6 bases outside the gene matches. The length of the CDR3 is 16 residues. Germline V lookup: CDR1 KGHDR, CDR2 SFDVKD. CDR3 sequence: CATSDPTGGSTDTQYF. The DNA for the CDR3 is TGTGCCACCAGTGATCCGACAGGGGGTTCAACAGATACGCAGTATTTT.

This clonotype showed up just a few times. The chain combines TRBV11-2 with TRBJ2-1, with TRBD2 matching 7 bases. Germline V gene data show CDR1 as SGHAT and CDR2 as FQNNGV. The CDR3 runs 15 residues. J lost 3 bases, V lost 4 bases, and 6 bases had no gene match. CDR3 residues: CASSYTPGGYNEQFF. DNA of the CDR3: TGTGCCAGCAGCTACACTCCGGGGGGCTACAATGAGCAGTTCTTC. The full variable domain, rest sourced from reference TRBV11-2 and TRBJ2-1, is EAGVAQSPRYKIIEKRQSVAFWCNPISGHATLYWYQQILGQGPKLLIQFQNNGVVDDSQLPKDRFSAERLKGVDSTLKIQPAKLEDSAVYLCASSYTPGGYNEQFFGPGTRLTVL.

In this sample, this clonotype turned up many times. This chain links TRBV29-1 with TRBJ2-5; no clear D gene. This CDR3 spans 13 amino acids. Per the germline V gene, CDR1 is SQVTM and CDR2 is ANQGSEA. Trimming removed 0 bases from V and 2 bases from J, with 7 bases in between. The CDR3 is CSVEEGFQETQYF. The CDR3 nucleotides are TGCAGCGTTGAAGAGGGATTTCAAGAGACCCAGTACTTC. The entire variable domain, with the rest obtained from reference TRBV29-1 and TRBJ2-5, is as follows: SAVISQKPSRDICQRGTSLTIQCQVDSQVTMMFWYRQQPGQSLTLIATANQGSEATYESGFVIDKFPISRPNLTFSTLTVSNMSPEDSSIYLCSVEEGFQETQYFGPGTRLLVL.

This clonotype was recorded a few times. The J gene is TRBJ2-2, the V gene TRBV9; a possible D gene is TRBD1 (6 bases). V lost 0 bases, J lost 0 bases, and 9 bases lay in between. Germline V gene lookup returns CDR1 SGDLS and CDR2 YYNGEE. This CDR3 has 16 residues. The CDR3 nucleotides read TGTGCCAGCAGCGTAGGGGACACCCCGAACACCGGGGAGCTGTTTTTT. It yields the protein CASSVGDTPNTGELFF.

The chain uses TRBV4-3 and TRBJ2-3; D unresolved. The CDR3 is 15 residues long. V was shortened by 0 bases and J by 4 bases, with 11 bases between the two germline ends. Germline CDR1 is LGHNA and CDR2 is YSLEER. This CDR3 reads CASSQDLIGPDTQYF. As DNA, the CDR3 is TGCGCCAGCAGCCAAGATTTAATCGGGCCAGATACGCAGTATTTT.

This clonotype was seen a few times. The rearrangement joins TRBV7-8 to TRBJ2-1; TRBD2 matches at 7 bases. This CDR3 region has 17 residues. Unmatched junction bases numbered 8, after V lost 1 base and J lost 2 bases. Germline CDR1 SGHVS, CDR2 FQNEAQ. The chain's CDR3 is CASSLVRGSDPYNEQFF. For the CDR3, the DNA is TGTGCCAGCAGCTTAGTTCGCGGGAGCGACCCCTACAATGAGCAGTTCTTC. Complete variable domain (other parts from reference TRBV7-8 and TRBJ2-1): GAGVSQSPRYKVAKRGQDVALRCDPISGHVSLFWYQQALGQGPEFLTYFQNEAQLDKSGLPSDRFFAERPEGSVSTLKIQRTQQEDSAVYLCASSLVRGSDPYNEQFFGPGTRLTVL.

Only one count was recorded for this clonotype. The chain couples TRBV28 to TRBJ2-6; D gene ambiguous. CDR1 and CDR2 from the germline V gene are MDHEN and SYDVKM. The V end was cut by 4 bases, the J end by 0 bases, with 10 bases between. The CDR3 loop spans 16 amino acids. The CDR3 DNA sequence: TGTGCCAGCAGTTCTGCACGCGACTCTGGGGCCAACGTCCTGACTTTC. Its translation is CASSSARDSGANVLTF.

This clonotype was observed a handful of times. The chain employs TRBV25-1 and TRBJ2-5; D is ambiguous. The germline V gene encodes CDR1 MGHDK and CDR2 SYGVNS. V lost 8 bases and J lost 5, with 6 bases in between. CDR3 length: 10 residues. The CDR3 spells CASAFETQYF. The CDR3 coding sequence is TGTGCCAGCGCCTTTGAGACCCAGTACTTC.

For the CDR3, the DNA is TGCGCCAGCAGCTTGGAAGTCGCGGGGATCGGGGAGCTGTTTTTT. Its translation: CASSLEVAGIGELFF. The chain couples TRBV5-1 to TRBJ2-2, with D possibly being TRBD2 (6 bases). V was clipped by 0 bases and J by 7 bases, with 13 bases between them. There are 15 residues in the CDR3. The V gene's germline CDR1 is SGHRS and CDR2 YFSETQ.

There are a few counts of this clonotype. V usage is TRBV21-1 and J usage is TRBJ2-7; TRBD1 is the table's D call and was not checked against the DNA. TRBV21-1 is a documented pseudogene. The CDR3 contains 15 residues. CDR3 DNA: TGTGCCAGGGAAGGTCCGGGACAGGCACCCTACGAGCAGTACTTC. Residues: CAREGPGQAPYEQYF.

The chain recombines TRBV5-1 with TRBJ2-1, with 8 bases that match TRBD1. There are 12 residues in the CDR3. Trimming took 4 bases from V and 10 from J; bases not matched to a gene: 4. CDR1 and CDR2 from the germline V gene are SGHRS and YFSETQ. CDR3 region: CASSPDRGEQFF. The CDR3 nucleotides read TGCGCCAGCAGCCCCGACAGGGGAGAGCAGTTCTTC.